This T cell receptor (beta chain) was retrieved from a study of CD8 T cells in ankylosing spondylitis. Notes on the study in general: Some of the motif variants had earlier been found in reactive arthritis patients' fluid and blood. Ankylosing spondylitis blood appeared to be characterized by a TCR beta motif of eight or nine highly homologous variants. Clones tied to disease were said to be significantly enriched in matched ankylosing spondylitis synovial fluid. A CD8+ phenotype characterized the disease-linked clones, which were relatively rare in peripheral blood.

In making TCR beta libraries, quantitative 5'-RACE with molecular barcodes was used. TCRdb used MiXCR to reprocess the 5' RACE reads, holding one entry per CDR3 protein. This sample has 670,000 or so distinct CDR3 sequences; over 15% occur once, and the top ten carry around 19%. On this clonotype itself: Its antigen is unidentified.

This CDR3 region has 15 residues. V shed 4 bases, J shed 12 bases, and the junction held 15 bases outside the gene matches. Germline CDR1 and CDR2: LNHDA and SQIVND (reference sequence). The clonotype comes from a male donor with ankylosing spondylitis. Source material: blood, either unsorted or a sorted T cell fraction (not recorded which). The V call is TRBV19, the J call TRBJ2-1, with 7 bases that match TRBD1. CDR3 protein: CASSKGDSPFVGQFF. The DNA of the CDR3 is TGTGCCAGTAGTAAGGGGGACAGCCCGTTCGTTGGGCAGTTCTTC.